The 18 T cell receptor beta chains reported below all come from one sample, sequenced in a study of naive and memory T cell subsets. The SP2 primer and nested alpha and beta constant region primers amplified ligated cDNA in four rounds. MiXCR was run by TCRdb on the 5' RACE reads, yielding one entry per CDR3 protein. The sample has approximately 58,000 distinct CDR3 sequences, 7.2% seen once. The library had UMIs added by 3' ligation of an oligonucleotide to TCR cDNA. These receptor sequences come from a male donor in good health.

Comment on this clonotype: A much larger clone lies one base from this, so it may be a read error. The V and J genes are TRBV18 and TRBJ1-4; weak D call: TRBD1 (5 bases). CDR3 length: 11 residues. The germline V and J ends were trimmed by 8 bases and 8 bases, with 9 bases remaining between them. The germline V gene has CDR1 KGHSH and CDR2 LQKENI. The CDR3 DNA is TGTGCCAGCCGGGGCGGCGAAAAACTGTTTTTT. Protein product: CASRGGEKLFF.

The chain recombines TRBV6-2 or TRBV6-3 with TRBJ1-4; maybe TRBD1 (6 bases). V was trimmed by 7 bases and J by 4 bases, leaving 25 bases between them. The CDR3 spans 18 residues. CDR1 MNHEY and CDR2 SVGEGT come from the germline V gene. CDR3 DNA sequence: TGTGCCAGCAACGGAAACCAGGACAGTTTCCCCCGTAATGAAAAACTGTTTTTT. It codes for CASNGNQDSFPRNEKLFF.

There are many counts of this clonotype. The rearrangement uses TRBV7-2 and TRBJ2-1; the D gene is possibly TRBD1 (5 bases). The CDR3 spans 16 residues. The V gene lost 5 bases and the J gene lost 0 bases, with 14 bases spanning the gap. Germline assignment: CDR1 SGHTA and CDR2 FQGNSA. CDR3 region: CASSPPHRSSYNEQFF. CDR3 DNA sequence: TGTGCCAGCAGCCCCCCACACAGGAGCTCCTACAATGAGCAGTTCTTC.

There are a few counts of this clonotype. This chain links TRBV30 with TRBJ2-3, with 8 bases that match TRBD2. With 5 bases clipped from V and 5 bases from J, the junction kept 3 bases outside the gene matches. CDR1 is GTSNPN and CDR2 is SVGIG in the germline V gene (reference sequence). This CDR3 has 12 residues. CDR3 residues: CAWGAGGDTQYF. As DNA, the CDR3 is TGTGCCTGGGGGGCGGGGGGAGATACGCAGTATTTT.

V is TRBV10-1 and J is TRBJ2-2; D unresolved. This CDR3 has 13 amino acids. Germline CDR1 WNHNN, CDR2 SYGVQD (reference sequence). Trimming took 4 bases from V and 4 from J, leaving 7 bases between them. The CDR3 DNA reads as TGCGCCAGCAGTGGTCAGCCCACCGGGGAGCTGTTTTTT. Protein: CASSGQPTGELFF.

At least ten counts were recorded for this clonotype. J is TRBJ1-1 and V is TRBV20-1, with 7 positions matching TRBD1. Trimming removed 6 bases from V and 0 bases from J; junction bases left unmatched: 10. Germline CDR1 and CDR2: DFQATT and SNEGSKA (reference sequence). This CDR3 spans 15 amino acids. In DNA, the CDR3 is TGCAGTGCGATTAGGGGACAGATTTTGAACACTGAAGCTTTCTTT. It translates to CSAIRGQILNTEAFF.

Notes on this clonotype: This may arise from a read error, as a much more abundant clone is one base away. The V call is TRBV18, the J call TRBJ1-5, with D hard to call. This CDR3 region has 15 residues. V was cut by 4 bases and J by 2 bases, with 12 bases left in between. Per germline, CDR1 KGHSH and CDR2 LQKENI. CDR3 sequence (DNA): TGTGCCAGCTCACACCAGACCCATGGCAATCAGCCCCAGCATTTT. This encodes CASSHQTHGNQPQHF.

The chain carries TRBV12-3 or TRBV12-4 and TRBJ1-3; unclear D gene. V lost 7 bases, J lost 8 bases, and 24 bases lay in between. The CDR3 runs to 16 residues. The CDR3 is CASISHNEQFGDTIYF. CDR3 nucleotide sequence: TGTGCCAGCATAAGCCACAATGAACAGTTTGGGGACACCATATATTTT.

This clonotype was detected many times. CDR3 sequence reads: CASSGQGAGANVLTF. Written as DNA, the CDR3 is TGTGCCAGCAGTGGACAGGGGGCTGGGGCCAACGTCCTGACTTTC. The J gene is TRBJ2-6, the V gene TRBV6-5; 10 bases map to TRBD1. In germline, CDR1 is MNHEY, CDR2 SVGAGI. The length of the CDR3 is 15 residues. Losses at the gene ends were 5 bases for V and 2 bases for J; bases not matched to a gene: 0.

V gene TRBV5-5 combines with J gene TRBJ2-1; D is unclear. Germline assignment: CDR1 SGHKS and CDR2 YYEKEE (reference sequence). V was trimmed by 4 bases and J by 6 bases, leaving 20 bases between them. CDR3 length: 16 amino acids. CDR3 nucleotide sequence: TGTGCCAGCAGCGCAGAGACCCCCCAACTTAGCAATGAGCAGTTCTTC. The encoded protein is CASSAETPQLSNEQFF.

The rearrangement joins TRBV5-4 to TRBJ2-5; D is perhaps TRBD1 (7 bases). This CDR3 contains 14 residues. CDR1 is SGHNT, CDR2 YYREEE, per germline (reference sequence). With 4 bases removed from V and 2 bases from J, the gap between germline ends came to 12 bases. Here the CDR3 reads CASSMGGQQETQYF. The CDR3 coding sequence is TGTGCCAGCAGCATGGGGGGACAGCAAGAGACCCAGTACTTC.

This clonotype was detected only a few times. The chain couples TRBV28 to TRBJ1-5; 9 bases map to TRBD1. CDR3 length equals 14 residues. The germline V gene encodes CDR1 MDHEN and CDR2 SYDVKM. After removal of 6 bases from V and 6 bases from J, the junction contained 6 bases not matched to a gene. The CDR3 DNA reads TGTGCCAGCAGCAGAGACAGGGGGAGTCAGCCCCAGCATTTT. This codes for CASSRDRGSQPQHF.

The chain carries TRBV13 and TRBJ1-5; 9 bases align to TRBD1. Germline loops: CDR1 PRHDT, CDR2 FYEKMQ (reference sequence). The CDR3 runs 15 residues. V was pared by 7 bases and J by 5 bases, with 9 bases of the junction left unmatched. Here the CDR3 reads CASIKRQGEDQPQHF. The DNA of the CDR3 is TGTGCCAGCATCAAACGACAGGGGGAAGATCAGCCCCAGCATTTT.

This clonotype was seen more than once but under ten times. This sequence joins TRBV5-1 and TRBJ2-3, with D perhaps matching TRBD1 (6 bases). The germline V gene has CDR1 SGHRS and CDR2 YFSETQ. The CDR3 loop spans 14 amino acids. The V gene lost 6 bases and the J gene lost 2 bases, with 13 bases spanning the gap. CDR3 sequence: CASTRDTFTDTQYF. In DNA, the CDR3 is TGCGCCAGCACCCGGGACACCTTCACAGATACGCAGTATTTT.

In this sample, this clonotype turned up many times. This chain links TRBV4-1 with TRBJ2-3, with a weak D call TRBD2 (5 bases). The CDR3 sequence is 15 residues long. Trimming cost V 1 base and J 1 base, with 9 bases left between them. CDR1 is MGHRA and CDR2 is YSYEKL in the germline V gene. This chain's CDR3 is CASSQGSRGTDTQYF. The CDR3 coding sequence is TGCGCCAGCAGCCAAGGATCGCGGGGCACAGATACGCAGTATTTT.

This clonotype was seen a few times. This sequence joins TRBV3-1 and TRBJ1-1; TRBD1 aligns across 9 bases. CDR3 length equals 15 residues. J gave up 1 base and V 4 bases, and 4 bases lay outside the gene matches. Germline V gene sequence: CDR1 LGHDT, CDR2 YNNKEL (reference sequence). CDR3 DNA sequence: TGTGCCAGCAGCCCCACAGGGGGCTCGAACACTGAAGCTTTCTTT. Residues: CASSPTGGSNTEAFF.

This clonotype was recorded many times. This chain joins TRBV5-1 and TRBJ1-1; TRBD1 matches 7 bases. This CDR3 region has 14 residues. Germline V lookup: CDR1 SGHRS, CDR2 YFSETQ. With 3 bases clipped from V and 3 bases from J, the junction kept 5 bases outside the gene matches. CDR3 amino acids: CASSSRGSDTEAFF. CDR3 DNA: TGCGCCAGCAGCTCCAGGGGGTCGGACACTGAAGCTTTCTTT.

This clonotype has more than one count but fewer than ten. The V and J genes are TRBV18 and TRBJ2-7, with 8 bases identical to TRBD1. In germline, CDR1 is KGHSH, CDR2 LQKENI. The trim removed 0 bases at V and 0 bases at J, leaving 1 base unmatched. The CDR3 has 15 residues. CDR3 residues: CASSPPGQVSYEQYF. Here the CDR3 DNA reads TGTGCCAGCTCACCACCGGGACAGGTCTCCTACGAGCAGTACTTC.